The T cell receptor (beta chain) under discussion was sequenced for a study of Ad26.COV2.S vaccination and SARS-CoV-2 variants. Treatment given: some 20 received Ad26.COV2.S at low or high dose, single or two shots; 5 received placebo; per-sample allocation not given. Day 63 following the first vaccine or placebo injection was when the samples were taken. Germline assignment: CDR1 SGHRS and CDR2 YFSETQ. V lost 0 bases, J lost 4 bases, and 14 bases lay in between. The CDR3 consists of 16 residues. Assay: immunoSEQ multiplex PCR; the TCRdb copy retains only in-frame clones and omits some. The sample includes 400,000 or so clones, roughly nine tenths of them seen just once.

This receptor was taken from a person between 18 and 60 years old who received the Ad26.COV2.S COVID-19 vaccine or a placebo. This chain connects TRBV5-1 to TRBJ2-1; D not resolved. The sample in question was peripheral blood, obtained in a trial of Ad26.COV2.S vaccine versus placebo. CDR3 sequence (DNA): TGCGCCAGCAGCTTGGAAAGCGACACAGCGTACAATGAGCAGTTCTTC. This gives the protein CASSLESDTAYNEQFF.